One and the same sample provided the 14 T cell receptor beta chains below, sequenced in a study of glioma-infiltrating T cells. TCR alpha and beta CDR3 regions were amplified from RNA using iRepertoire nested multiplex PCR. TCRdb reanalysed the multiplex PCR reads using MiXCR and keeps one entry per CDR3 protein. The table has about 89,000 distinct CDR3 sequences, 20% to 25% seen once. What was sequenced was glioma tissue, nonneoplastic brain tissue, or PBMCs (not recorded which). The receptors here all came from a human donor with low-grade glioma or glioblastoma, undergoing nonglioma brain surgery, or in good health (not recorded which).

The V gene is TRBV2, the J gene TRBJ2-6; 10 nucleotides agree with TRBD1. The CDR3 has 15 residues. Per germline, CDR1 SNHLY and CDR2 FYNNEI. J lost 3 bases, V lost 7 bases, and 3 bases had no gene match. CDR3 nucleotide sequence: TGTGCCAGCAAGGGACAGGGGCTTGGGGCCAACGTCCTGACTTTC. This gives the protein CASKGQGLGANVLTF.

A note on this clonotype: Possible read error: a much larger clone is one base away. V is TRBV4-1 and J is TRBJ1-2, with 10 bases lining up with TRBD1. The V gene end was trimmed by 2 bases and the J gene end by 3 bases; junction bases not matched to a gene: 6. Germline V gene lookup returns CDR1 MGHRA and CDR2 YSYEKL. This CDR3 has 16 amino acids. CDR3 loop: CASSQRPGTGDYGYTF. The CDR3 DNA sequence: TGCGCCAGCAGCCAACGCCCCGGGACAGGGGACTATGGCTACACCTTC.

This clonotype was observed at least ten times. V gene TRBV6-1 combines with J gene TRBJ2-5; 11 positions agree with TRBD2. Germline assignment: CDR1 MNHNS and CDR2 SASEGT. Trimming removed 6 bases from V and 2 bases from J; junction bases left unmatched: 2. The CDR3 contains 14 residues. This CDR3 is CASRVAGGQETQYF. The CDR3 coding sequence is TGTGCCAGCAGAGTAGCGGGAGGGCAAGAGACCCAGTACTTC.

This clonotype has more than one count but fewer than ten. V and J are TRBV5-1 and TRBJ2-7; D possibly corresponds to TRBD2 (7 bases). V was cut by 6 bases and J by 9 bases, with 16 bases left in between. The CDR3 spans 12 residues. Germline-derived CDR1 and CDR2 are SGHRS and YFSETQ. The chain's CDR3 is CASTSSGGGQYF. CDR3 bases: TGCGCCAGCACCTCCTCGGGGGGCGGGCAGTACTTC.

The sample holds one count of this clonotype. The chain uses TRBV20-1 and TRBJ2-7; 8 bases line up with TRBD2. Trimming cost V 7 bases and J 0 bases; bases outside gene matches: 8. CDR1 is DFQATT, CDR2 SNEGSKA, per germline (reference sequence). The CDR3 has 14 residues. The CDR3 nucleotides are TGCAGTGATAGTCCAAGCGGGAGCTCCTACGAGCAGTACTTC. It is translated as CSDSPSGSSYEQYF.

V is TRBV5-4 and J is TRBJ2-1, with 9 nucleotides matching TRBD2. Germline CDR1 and CDR2: SGHNT and YYREEE (reference sequence). With 2 bases clipped from V and 4 bases from J, the junction kept 4 bases outside the gene matches. This CDR3 has 15 amino acids. CDR3 amino acids: CASSLAGGRYNEQFF. CDR3 DNA sequence: TGTGCCAGCAGCTTAGCGGGAGGCCGGTACAATGAGCAGTTCTTC.

The V and J genes are TRBV5-4 and TRBJ1-1; D is ambiguous. This CDR3 spans 15 amino acids. Trimming stripped 4 bases from V and 3 bases from J, with 16 bases between. Looked up from germline, CDR1 is SGHNT and CDR2 is YYREEE (reference sequence). CDR3 nucleotides: TGTGCCAGCAGCCCTGGGCCGAGAGAGGACACTGAAGCTTTCTTT. Translated: CASSPGPREDTEAFF.

A word on this clonotype: One end of the junction fails to match germline, which may point to a read error. The J gene is TRBJ1-5, the V gene TRBV6-5; D gene uncertain. CDR3 length: 13 residues. From germline, CDR1 is MNHEY and CDR2 SVGAGI. The CDR3 DNA follows: TGTGCCAGCAGATCCGGTAGCACTCCGCCCCCGCATTTT. Protein sequence: CASRSGSTPPPHF.

This clonotype showed up many times. The CDR3 DNA sequence: TGCAGTGCTAGGGAGGGAGGCGGAACTAATGAAAAACTGTTTTTT. Protein: CSAREGGGTNEKLFF. This rearrangement joins TRBV20-1 to TRBJ1-4; unclear D gene. V lost 3 bases, J lost 1 base, and 12 bases lay in between. Germline V CDR1 and CDR2: DFQATT, SNEGSKA (reference sequence). This CDR3 is built from 15 residues.

The genes are TRBV12-3 or TRBV12-4 and TRBJ2-5; TRBD2 might be the D (6 bases). Deletions cut 7 bases from V and 4 bases from J, with 19 bases between. The length of the CDR3 is 15 residues. The CDR3 sequence: CASTSRGRLLETQYF. As DNA, the CDR3 is TGTGCCAGCACCTCCCGGGGGAGGTTATTAGAGACCCAGTACTTC.

The table lists this clonotype with many counts. This chain connects TRBV29-1 to TRBJ1-2; D not resolved. The ends were cut back, 0 bases at V and 3 bases at J, with 14 bases in the middle. Germline loops: CDR1 SQVTM, CDR2 ANQGSEA. CDR3 size: 15 residues. This CDR3 is CSVEDHGELDYGYTF. CDR3 bases: TGCAGCGTTGAAGATCACGGGGAGTTGGACTATGGCTACACCTTC. The full variable domain, in which reference TRBV29-1 and TRBJ1-2 provide the parts outside the CDR3, is SAVISQKPSRDICQRGTSLTIQCQVDSQVTMMFWYRQQPGQSLTLIATANQGSEATYESGFVIDKFPISRPNLTFSTLTVSNMSPEDSSIYLCSVEDHGELDYGYTFGSGTRLTVV.

This clonotype was recorded many times. The chain carries TRBV2 and TRBJ1-3; D not resolved. Germline V CDR1 and CDR2: SNHLY, FYNNEI. Trimming stripped 6 bases from V and 0 bases from J, with 15 bases between. The CDR3 totals 16 residues. CDR3 residues: CASSGSGGVSGNTIYF. In DNA form, the CDR3 reads TGTGCCAGCAGCGGATCCGGTGGGGTCTCTGGAAACACCATATATTTT.

About this clonotype itself: The junction departs from germline at one end; a sequencing error may be responsible. The chain carries TRBV20-1 and TRBJ2-1; D may be TRBD2 (5 bases). The germline V gene has CDR1 DFQATT and CDR2 SNEGSKA (reference sequence). The CDR3 runs 15 residues. The DNA for the CDR3 is TGCAGTGCTAGGTGGACTCTACGATCCTACAATGAGCAATTCTTC. It specifies CSARWTLRSYNEQFF.

This clonotype came up many times. The genes are TRBV18 and TRBJ1-1, with D possibly matching TRBD1 (5 bases). Per the germline V gene, CDR1 is KGHSH and CDR2 is LQKENI. CDR3 length: 14 amino acids. V lost 3 bases to trimming and J lost 1 base, with 9 bases between them. Here the CDR3 reads CASSPLQENTEAFF. In DNA form, the CDR3 reads TGTGCCAGCTCACCGCTACAGGAGAACACTGAAGCTTTCTTT.